Below are 28 T cell receptor beta chains sequenced from a single sample in a study of T cells in Graves' hyperthyroidism and ophthalmopathy. It was RNA transcripts that yielded the amplified TCR beta CDR3 regions. Using the HTBI primer set, a first-round RT-PCR was run on the TCR CDR3. TCRdb redid the calling of the multiplex PCR reads with MiXCR, one entry per CDR3 protein. This sample has about 400,000 distinct CDR3 sequences, with over 12% found just once. The sample consisted of blood. The receptors here all came from a man aged 45-65 years with Graves' ophthalmopathy.

This clonotype was detected ten times or more. This CDR3 is CASSRAGARSTDTQYF. The CDR3 DNA is TGTGCCAGCAGCCGGGCCGGAGCGAGGAGCACAGATACGCAGTATTTT. The J gene is TRBJ2-3, the V gene TRBV3-1; unclear D gene. Germline CDR1 reads LGHDT; CDR2 reads YNNKEL (reference sequence). Trimming removed 4 bases from V and 0 bases from J, with 14 bases in between. This CDR3 has 16 residues.

The chain combines TRBV20-1 with TRBJ2-7; 7 positions agree with TRBD2. The CDR3 sequence is 14 residues long. After removal of 4 bases from V and 3 bases from J, the junction contained 9 bases not matched to a gene. Germline V gene lookup returns CDR1 DFQATT and CDR2 SNEGSKA (reference sequence). The CDR3 DNA reads as TGCAGTGCTATCGAGCGGGGATCCTTCTACGAGCAGTACTTC. It translates to CSAIERGSFYEQYF.

The chain joins TRBV3-1 to TRBJ2-2, with 7 bases fitting TRBD2. The germline gives CDR1 LGHDT, CDR2 YNNKEL (reference sequence). With V trimmed by 2 bases and J by 8 bases, 5 bases remained unmatched. The CDR3 runs to 14 residues. Written as DNA, the CDR3 is TGTGCCAGCAGCCAAAGAGCGGGACCGGGGGAGCTGTTTTTT. Translated, it gives CASSQRAGPGELFF.

There are many counts of this clonotype. This rearrangement joins TRBV4-1 to TRBJ1-6; D is unresolved. The CDR3 spans 13 residues. The germline gives CDR1 MGHRA, CDR2 YSYEKL. The V gene lost 0 bases and the J gene lost 6 bases, with 3 bases spanning the gap. The CDR3 spells CASSQDFNSPLHF. The CDR3 nucleotides read TGCGCCAGCAGCCAAGACTTTAATTCACCCCTCCACTTT.

The rearrangement uses TRBV5-1 and TRBJ2-1; 10 positions match TRBD2. Looked up from germline, CDR1 is SGHRS and CDR2 is YFSETQ. The V and J ends lost 6 bases and 10 bases, in that order; junction bases with no gene match: 4. The CDR3 is 12 amino acids. The DNA for the CDR3 is TGCGCCAGCACCCTAGCGGGAGTGGAGCAGTTCTTC. Translating it yields CASTLAGVEQFF.

This chain links TRBV25-1 with TRBJ2-2; 7 nucleotides match TRBD1. Germline V gene lookup returns CDR1 MGHDK and CDR2 SYGVNS. Trimming at V came to 6 bases and at J to 7 bases, leaving 5 bases not matched to a gene. This CDR3 region has 13 residues. Written as DNA, the CDR3 is TGTGCCAGCAGGACTCACAGGGGCGGGGAGCTGTTTTTT. Encoded protein: CASRTHRGGELFF.

This clonotype occurred a few times. The chain links TRBV18 to TRBJ1-2; D gene unclear. Germline V gene lookup returns CDR1 KGHSH and CDR2 LQKENI. The length of the CDR3 is 13 residues. Between the trimmed V and J ends, which lost 3 bases and 6 bases, there was a span of 11 bases. In DNA, the CDR3 is TGTGCCAGCTCACCCCGCCAACCCCATGGCTACACCTTC. Its protein product is CASSPRQPHGYTF.

Only a few counts were recorded for this clonotype. This chain connects TRBV7-6 to TRBJ2-3, with a possible D match to TRBD2 (5 bases). CDR1 is SGHVS and CDR2 is FNYEAQ in the germline V gene. The CDR3 sequence is 16 residues long. V lost 5 bases and J 4 bases, leaving 19 bases between the germline ends. CDR3 in DNA: TGTGCCAGCAGCCCGACCGGCGCGAGGAGGTCAGATACGCAGTATTTT. Translation: CASSPTGARRSDTQYF.

The chain carries TRBV4-2 and TRBJ1-5, with unresolved D. The CDR3 is 13 amino acids. Between the trimmed V and J ends, which lost 4 bases and 10 bases, there was a span of 14 bases. From germline, CDR1 is LGHNA and CDR2 YNFKEQ. The CDR3 DNA sequence: TGTGCCAGCAGCCTCCGACCGGATAGACCCCAGCATTTT. Translating gives CASSLRPDRPQHF.

The CDR3 DNA reads TGTGCCAGCAGTCGCATACCACGGGGGGCGCCGGGTCAGCCCCAGCATTTT. Translating gives CASSRIPRGAPGQPQHF. The chain carries TRBV27 and TRBJ1-5; TRBD1 is a possible D gene (6 bases). Germline CDR1 is MNHEY and CDR2 is SMNVEV (reference sequence). Trimming cost V 5 bases and J 6 bases, with 23 bases left between them. The length of the CDR3 is 17 residues.

This clonotype was observed a few times. The chain employs TRBV19 and TRBJ2-3; D not certain. Germline V gene lookup returns CDR1 LNHDA and CDR2 SQIVND (reference sequence). The CDR3 has 14 residues. V dropped 1 base and J dropped 2 bases, with 7 bases sitting between them. In DNA, the CDR3 is TGTGCCAGTAGTATAGTGGAGACCACAGATACGCAGTATTTT. As protein: CASSIVETTDTQYF.

This clonotype was found many times. The rearrangement joins TRBV12-3 or TRBV12-4 to TRBJ2-7; 12 bases map to TRBD1. The CDR3 has 16 amino acids. The trim removed 8 bases at V and 6 bases at J, leaving 14 bases unmatched. In nucleotides, the CDR3 is TGTGCCAGCCACGCGGCCCGGGACAGGGGGCTATTCGAGCAGTACTTC. This gives the protein CASHAARDRGLFEQYF.

The chain is built from TRBV7-8 and TRBJ2-1, with D perhaps TRBD1 or TRBD2 (5 bases each). With 1 base removed from V and 9 bases from J, the gap between germline ends came to 13 bases. The CDR3 has 14 residues. CDR1 and CDR2 (germline): SGHVS, FQNEAQ. The CDR3, as DNA: TGTGCCAGCAGCTTAGTTGACTGGGGGAGTGAGCAGTTCTTC. It yields the protein CASSLVDWGSEQFF. Together with reference TRBV7-8 and TRBJ2-1, the CDR3 gives the full variable domain: GAGVSQSPRYKVAKRGQDVALRCDPISGHVSLFWYQQALGQGPEFLTYFQNEAQLDKSGLPSDRFFAERPEGSVSTLKIQRTQQEDSAVYLCASSLVDWGSEQFFGPGTRLTVL.

This clonotype occurred many times. The chain employs TRBV6-1 and TRBJ2-7; 9 nucleotides agree with TRBD2. The CDR3 consists of 14 residues. Trimming at V came to 7 bases and at J to 3 bases, leaving 7 bases not matched to a gene. The germline CDR1 and CDR2 sequences are MNHNS and SASEGT. In DNA form, the CDR3 reads TGTGCCAGCAATGACGGGACTAGCCGCTACGAGCAGTACTTC. Translated, it gives CASNDGTSRYEQYF.

This clonotype was seen many times. The chain employs TRBV20-1 and TRBJ1-1; a weak D match, TRBD1 (6 bases). Trimming removed 6 bases at V and 2 bases at J, with 16 bases between. The germline CDR1 and CDR2 sequences are DFQATT and SNEGSKA (reference sequence). This CDR3 spans 14 amino acids. CDR3 sequence: CSAPVGAINTEAFF. CDR3 DNA: TGCAGTGCGCCCGTGGGGGCTATCAACACTGAAGCTTTCTTT.

The CDR3 spells CASSGTGIGLIGEQYF. CDR3 nucleotides: TGTGCCAGCAGCGGGACAGGGATTGGGCTAATAGGGGAGCAGTACTTC. This chain connects TRBV6-1 to TRBJ2-7, with 9 bases fitting TRBD1. Germline V gene sequence: CDR1 MNHNS, CDR2 SASEGT. The CDR3 loop spans 16 amino acids. The J segment lost 7 bases and the V segment lost 6 bases, leaving 16 bases of the junction unmatched.

This clonotype was recorded at least ten times. The chain couples TRBV30 to TRBJ1-2, with 8 bases identical to TRBD1. The trim removed 3 bases at V and 4 bases at J, leaving 7 bases unmatched. CDR3 length: 14 residues. In germline, CDR1 is GTSNPN, CDR2 SVGIG (reference sequence). The CDR3 bases are TGTGCCTGGAGGCTACAGGGGGATTTCTATGGCTACACCTTC. Amino acids: CAWRLQGDFYGYTF.

This chain uses TRBV7-8 with TRBJ2-1; TRBD2 might be the D (5 bases). V dropped 4 bases and J dropped 4 bases, with 17 bases sitting between them. The V gene's germline CDR1 is SGHVS and CDR2 FQNEAQ. The CDR3 runs to 16 residues. The CDR3 sequence is CASSSERTRVYNEQFF. DNA of the CDR3: TGTGCCAGCAGCTCAGAGCGGACGAGGGTTTACAATGAGCAGTTCTTC.

This clonotype was counted a few times. The chain recombines TRBV2 with TRBJ2-5, with 8 bases lining up with TRBD2. The germline V gene encodes CDR1 SNHLY and CDR2 FYNNEI. J lost 7 bases, V lost 3 bases, and 7 bases had no gene match. This CDR3 comprises 14 residues. As DNA, the CDR3 is TGTGCCAGCAGTGAGGAACAGGCGGGAGGGACCCAGTACTTC. Protein product: CASSEEQAGGTQYF.

At least ten counts were recorded for this clonotype. The chain carries TRBV28 and TRBJ1-4; perhaps TRBD1 as D (6 bases). V lost 5 bases and J 7 bases, leaving 20 bases between the germline ends. Germline CDR1 and CDR2: MDHEN and SYDVKM. The CDR3 is made up of 16 amino acids. Here the CDR3 DNA reads TGTGCCAGCAGTACCGGACAGTTCCTTCCTCGTGAAAAACTGTTTTTT. Residues: CASSTGQFLPREKLFF.

This rearrangement joins TRBV5-6 to TRBJ2-5; 8 positions match TRBD2. The germline CDR1 and CDR2 sequences are SGHDT and YYEEEE. The CDR3 extends over 12 amino acids. The CDR3 bases are TGTGCGGGACTAGTCCTTGGATGCACCCAGTACTTC. As protein: CAGLVLGCTQYF. Full variable domain (missing parts from reference TRBV5-6 and TRBJ2-5): DAGVTQSPTHLIKTRGQQVTLRCSPKSGHDTVSWYQQALGQGPQFIFQYYEEEERQRGNFPDRFSGHQFPNYSSELNVNALLLGDSALYLCAGLVLGCTQYFGPGTRLLVL.

This clonotype was recorded at least ten times. The chain is built from TRBV7-8 and TRBJ2-5; 10 bases are a match to TRBD2. Germline CDR1 SGHVS, CDR2 FQNEAQ. CDR3 size: 17 residues. V lost 1 base, J lost 1 base, and 6 bases stayed unmatched. The CDR3 DNA sequence: TGTGCCAGCAGCTTAGTAGCCGGACTAGCGGCCCAAGAGACCCAGTACTTC. Translation: CASSLVAGLAAQETQYF.

This clonotype showed up many times. The junction does not match germline at one end; this may be a read error. The genes are TRBV12-3 or TRBV12-4 and TRBJ2-7; D gene unclear. The CDR3 runs 14 residues. The CDR3 region is CASSFPPGSDEQYF. The DNA of the CDR3 is TGTGCCAGCAGTTTCCCCCCCGGCTCCGACGAGCAGTACTTC.

The rearrangement links TRBV9 to TRBJ2-7; 14 nucleotides line up with TRBD2. Germline V gene lookup returns CDR1 SGDLS and CDR2 YYNGEE. Trimming removed 4 bases from V and 6 bases from J; junction bases left unmatched: 15. The CDR3 covers 18 residues. The DNA of the CDR3 is TGTGCCAGCAGCCTCCTGACTAGCGGGAGGGCGGTTGGAGGCGAGCAGTACTTC. It specifies CASSLLTSGRAVGGEQYF. Complete variable domain (other parts from reference TRBV9 and TRBJ2-7): DSGVTQTPKHLITATGQRVTLRCSPRSGDLSVYWYQQSLDQGLQFLIQYYNGEERAKGNILERFSAQQFPDLHSELNLSSLELGDSALYFCASSLLTSGRAVGGEQYFGPGTRLTVT.

The rearrangement joins TRBV7-2 to TRBJ1-1, with TRBD1 as a possible D gene (5 bases). The CDR3 extends over 15 amino acids. CDR1 is SGHTA and CDR2 is FQGNSA in the germline V gene. Trimming stripped 5 bases from V and 6 bases from J, with 19 bases between. For the CDR3, the DNA is TGTGCCAGCAGCCCCTCCTTAGGGGCGAAAGCTGAAGCTTTCTTT. Translation: CASSPSLGAKAEAFF.

This clonotype showed up many times. The rearrangement joins TRBV19 to TRBJ2-3; 8 bases line up with TRBD2. The trim removed 9 bases at V and 3 bases at J, leaving 8 bases unmatched. The CDR3 has 14 residues. CDR1 and CDR2 (germline): LNHDA, SQIVND (reference sequence). In DNA form, the CDR3 reads TGTGCCAGCACGAGCGGGAGAGATACAGATACGCAGTATTTT. The encoded protein is CASTSGRDTDTQYF.

The CDR3 is CASSVEGGPSYEQYF. CDR3 DNA: TGTGCCAGCAGCGTAGAGGGCGGACCTAGCTACGAGCAGTACTTC. V and J are TRBV9 and TRBJ2-7; D gene unclear. V dropped 0 bases and J dropped 3 bases, with 13 bases sitting between them. CDR1 and CDR2 from the germline V gene are SGDLS and YYNGEE. The CDR3 loop spans 15 amino acids.

The rearrangement links TRBV15 to TRBJ1-4, with a tentative D call TRBD1 (6 bases). Per the germline V gene, CDR1 is LNHNV and CDR2 is YYDKDF (reference sequence). The germline V and J ends were trimmed by 0 bases and 7 bases, with 15 bases remaining between them. This CDR3 spans 16 amino acids. The CDR3 loop is CATSRDPGQGSEKLFF. The CDR3 coding sequence is TGTGCCACCAGCAGAGACCCGGGGCAGGGGTCTGAAAAACTGTTTTTT.